These 28 T cell receptor beta chains came from one sample sequenced in a study of T cells after yellow fever vaccination (dated by TCRdb to between 2018 and 2020). Taken with the paper, the label for treatment or condition translates to: live attenuated yellow fever vaccine strain. The library came from 5' RACE. This sample was sequenced with an Illumina HiSeq 2500. TCRdb trimmed public reads at Q25 via fastp, called clones via MiXCR and kept in-frame beta chains. One record per CDR3 amino acid sequence lists the most common genes and DNA. The sample profile shows 450,000 to 650,000 distinct CDR3 sequences; about 13% of them were found once. Around an eighth of the sample comes from the top ten. The specimen was PBMCs, collected on the day of the yellow fever booster vaccination. Receptor source: a man aged 25 to 40 who received the YFV17D yellow fever vaccine.

A few counts support this clonotype. This sequence joins TRBV4-3 and TRBJ2-1, with D possibly matching TRBD2 (5 bases). CDR1 is LGHNA, CDR2 YSLEER, per germline. Trimming took 1 base from V and 6 from J, leaving 16 bases between them. There are 16 residues in the CDR3. In DNA, the CDR3 is TGCGCCAGCAGCCAAGGAAGGACTTCGGCGACCAATGAGCAGTTCTTC. Translation gives CASSQGRTSATNEQFF.

The gene calls are TRBV5-1 and TRBJ2-5, with TRBD1 as a possible D gene (5 bases). V dropped 0 bases and J dropped 1 base, with 10 bases sitting between them. CDR1 and CDR2 from the germline V gene are SGHRS and YFSETQ. The CDR3 is 15 amino acids. CDR3 loop: CASSLEAGSQETQYF. DNA of the CDR3: TGCGCCAGCAGCTTGGAGGCAGGGTCCCAAGAGACCCAGTACTTC. Combining the CDR3 with reference TRBV5-1 and TRBJ2-5 gives the whole variable domain KAGVTQTPRYLIKTRGQQVTLSCSPISGHRSVSWYQQTPGQGLQFLFEYFSETQRNKGNFPGRFSGRQFSNSRSEMNVSTLELGDSALYLCASSLEAGSQETQYFGPGTRLLVL.

This clonotype has just one count. The V gene is TRBV5-1, the J gene TRBJ2-3; the D is unclear. CDR1 is SGHRS, CDR2 YFSETQ, per germline. Deletions cut 5 bases from V and 0 bases from J, with 7 bases between. The CDR3 covers 13 residues. This CDR3 is CASRATSTDTQYF. The CDR3 nucleotides read TGCGCCAGCAGAGCAACTAGCACAGATACGCAGTATTTT.

This clonotype has ten or more counts. The genes are TRBV7-2 and TRBJ2-3; a possible D gene is TRBD2 (5 bases). CDR3 size: 14 residues. In germline, CDR1 is SGHTA, CDR2 FQGNSA. Trimming took 1 base from V and 2 from J, leaving 7 bases between them. CDR3 coding DNA: TGTGCCAGCAGCTTAGAGCGGAACACAGATACGCAGTATTTT. Translating it yields CASSLERNTDTQYF.

The table lists this clonotype with a count of one. The V gene is TRBV12-3 or TRBV12-4, the J gene TRBJ1-4; 8 positions agree with TRBD1. V trimming: 2 bases; J trimming: 5 bases; junction bases outside the gene matches: 4. The CDR3 consists of 15 residues. The CDR3 loop is CASSLLAGGNEKLFF. CDR3 DNA: TGTGCCAGCAGTTTATTGGCAGGGGGCAATGAAAAACTGTTTTTT.

This clonotype was recorded a few times. J is TRBJ2-1 and V is TRBV20-1, with 10 bases that match TRBD2. The ends lost 2 bases at V and 6 bases at J; junction bases unmatched: 13. Germline assignment: CDR1 DFQATT and CDR2 SNEGSKA (reference sequence). CDR3 length: 17 residues. In DNA form, the CDR3 reads TGCAGTGCTAGAACACACTCCGGGACTAGCGCCGTCAATGAGCAGTTCTTC. This gives the protein CSARTHSGTSAVNEQFF.

This chain joins TRBV7-2 and TRBJ2-1; 9 nucleotides match TRBD1. The CDR3 spans 15 residues. In germline, CDR1 is SGHTA, CDR2 FQGNSA. V gave up 4 bases and J gave up 7 bases; unmatched junction bases: 8. CDR3 in amino acids: CASSSGQGSSNEQFF. CDR3 bases: TGTGCCAGCAGCTCGGGACAGGGCTCGAGTAATGAGCAGTTCTTC. The complete variable domain, with remaining parts taken from reference TRBV7-2 and TRBJ2-1, reads GAGVSQSPSNKVTEKGKDVELRCDPISGHTALYWYRQSLGQGLEFLIYFQGNSAPDKSGLPSDRFSAERTGGSVSTLTIQRTQQEDSAVYLCASSSGQGSSNEQFFGPGTRLTVL.

This chain uses TRBV27 with TRBJ1-2, with unresolved D. CDR1 is MNHEY and CDR2 is SMNVEV in the germline V gene (reference sequence). This CDR3 has 16 residues. With 0 bases removed from V and 4 bases from J, the gap between germline ends came to 15 bases. DNA for the CDR3: TGTGCCAGCAGTTTATCCGGTACCAGGAATTTCTATGGCTACACCTTC. Its protein product is CASSLSGTRNFYGYTF.

This clonotype was found many times. The rearrangement uses TRBV12-3 or TRBV12-4 and TRBJ1-3, with D perhaps matching TRBD1 (5 bases). CDR3 length: 11 amino acids. V was cut by 6 bases and J by 11 bases, with 11 bases left in between. The CDR3 nucleotides read TGTGCCAGCAGGCGGGGGGGAGCCATATATTTT. Encoded protein: CASRRGGAIYF.

The chain recombines TRBV19 with TRBJ1-5; D uncertain. Germline CDR1 reads LNHDA; CDR2 reads SQIVND (reference sequence). V was pared by 6 bases and J by 4 bases, with 7 bases between. This CDR3 contains 12 residues. CDR3 bases: TGTGCCAGTAGGCCCCCTAATCAGCCCCAGCATTTT. Translating it yields CASRPPNQPQHF.

V and J are TRBV24-1 and TRBJ2-1; 10 bases agree with TRBD2. Germline values: CDR1 KGHDR, CDR2 SFDVKD. After removal of 4 bases from V and 5 bases from J, the junction contained 4 bases not matched to a gene. The CDR3 sequence is 15 residues long. The CDR3 nucleotides read TGTGCCACCAGTGACGCCACTAGCGGGAACAATGAGCAGTTCTTC. Protein sequence: CATSDATSGNNEQFF.

This clonotype was counted only a few times. This rearrangement joins TRBV7-9 to TRBJ2-5; D not certain. Germline V gives CDR1 SEHNR, CDR2 FQNEAQ (reference sequence). V was trimmed by 1 base and J by 4 bases, leaving 10 bases between them. There are 14 residues in the CDR3. The CDR3 loop reads CASSLERARETQYF. The DNA of the CDR3 is TGTGCCAGCAGCTTAGAAAGGGCGCGAGAGACCCAGTACTTC.

V gene TRBV5-1 combines with J gene TRBJ2-3; 7 positions agree with TRBD2. The junction had 6 bases not matched to a gene; V was cut back by 7 bases and J by 1 base. This CDR3 comprises 14 residues. Per germline, CDR1 SGHRS and CDR2 YFSETQ. As DNA, the CDR3 is TGCGCCAGCCGGGAGGTTAGCGGCACAGATACGCAGTATTTT. Its translation is CASREVSGTDTQYF.

The rearrangement uses TRBV30 and TRBJ1-1; 7 nucleotides align to TRBD1. The CDR3 consists of 13 residues. The junction had 3 bases not matched to a gene; V was cut back by 4 bases and J by 1 base. Per germline, CDR1 GTSNPN and CDR2 SVGIG (reference sequence). This CDR3 is CAWTRGPNTEAFF. As DNA, the CDR3 is TGTGCCTGGACTAGGGGGCCGAACACTGAAGCTTTCTTT.

The sample holds many counts of this clonotype. V and J are TRBV7-2 and TRBJ1-1, with D uncertain. CDR3 size: 14 residues. CDR1 and CDR2 (germline): SGHTA, FQGNSA. The V gene lost 5 bases and the J gene lost 5 bases, with 15 bases spanning the gap. CDR3 DNA: TGTGCCAGCAGCGTCCCCCCGTTTGGGACTGAAGCTTTCTTT. Protein product: CASSVPPFGTEAFF.

The chain uses TRBV20-1 and TRBJ1-1; perhaps TRBD1 as D (5 bases). V was pared by 8 bases and J by 2 bases, with 15 bases between. The CDR3 has 13 residues. Germline lookup yields CDR1 DFQATT and CDR2 SNEGSKA (reference sequence). This chain's CDR3 is CSKTASSNTEAFF. The CDR3 DNA follows: TGCAGTAAGACAGCATCATCAAACACTGAAGCTTTCTTT.

This clonotype was seen at least ten times. The V and J genes are TRBV6-1 and TRBJ2-6; TRBD2 might be the D (5 bases). The CDR3 totals 16 residues. V was pared by 7 bases and J by 0 bases, with 13 bases between. In germline, CDR1 is MNHNS, CDR2 SASEGT. The CDR3 spells CASTREGLSGANVLTF. The CDR3 DNA follows: TGTGCCAGCACCCGCGAGGGCCTCTCTGGGGCCAACGTCCTGACTTTC.

This clonotype appeared a few times. This chain connects TRBV14 to TRBJ2-7; possibly TRBD2 for D (6 bases). The V end was cut by 0 bases, the J end by 2 bases, with 11 bases between. Germline V gene data show CDR1 as SGHDN and CDR2 as FVKESK. The CDR3 is made up of 15 amino acids. In nucleotides, the CDR3 is TGTGCCAGCAGCCAAGATCCCGGGGGAACCTACGAGCAGTACTTC. Its protein is CASSQDPGGTYEQYF.

The sample holds a few counts of this clonotype. This sequence joins TRBV6-1 and TRBJ2-1; D is perhaps TRBD1 or TRBD2 (5 bases each). The CDR3 totals 16 residues. Trimming took off 1 base at V and 2 bases at J, with 12 bases between the two ends. CDR1 is MNHNS, CDR2 SASEGT, per germline. Written as DNA, the CDR3 is TGTGCCAGCAGTGAAGTTGGGGGAGTAACCTACAATGAGCAGTTCTTC. Its translation: CASSEVGGVTYNEQFF.

Here the CDR3 DNA reads TGCAGTGCTAGAGCGCCAACTGACAGGGTTAACACTGAAGCTTTCTTT. Residues: CSARAPTDRVNTEAFF. The chain recombines TRBV20-1 with TRBJ1-1; 7 bases agree with TRBD1. CDR1 is DFQATT and CDR2 is SNEGSKA in the germline V gene (reference sequence). V was pared by 1 base and J by 2 bases, with 10 bases of the junction left unmatched. This CDR3 comprises 16 residues.

A note on this clonotype: At one end the junction does not follow the germline gene, possibly because of a read error. The rearrangement joins TRBV18 to TRBJ2-7, with D possibly being TRBD2 (7 bases). Looked up from germline, CDR1 is KGHSH and CDR2 is LQKENI. This CDR3 has 15 amino acids. The CDR3 spells CASSPPQGRGYELYF. The CDR3 DNA reads TGTGCCAGCTCACCACCCCAGGGGAGGGGATACGAGCTGTACTTC.

The chain couples TRBV6-5 to TRBJ2-1; TRBD2 agrees at 10 bases. Germline V gene lookup returns CDR1 MNHEY and CDR2 SVGAGI. The CDR3 loop spans 19 amino acids. The J segment lost 7 bases and the V segment lost 0 bases, leaving 15 bases of the junction unmatched. The CDR3: CASSYSHSASGRLGNEQFF. CDR3 DNA sequence: TGTGCCAGCAGTTACTCGCACTCGGCTAGCGGGAGACTTGGGAATGAGCAGTTCTTC.

The sample holds a few counts of this clonotype. The chain is built from TRBV10-1 and TRBJ2-5; D is perhaps TRBD1 (6 bases). V gave up 3 bases and J gave up 7 bases, with 12 bases separating them. The V gene's germline CDR1 is WNHNN and CDR2 SYGVQD (reference sequence). CDR3 length: 13 amino acids. The CDR3 nucleotides are TGCGCCAGCAGTGAACAGGGAAGGGGGACCCAGTACTTC. It translates to CASSEQGRGTQYF.

This clonotype was detected only a few times. The V and J genes are TRBV7-9 and TRBJ1-4, with D unclear. The CDR3 runs 13 residues. V was cut by 6 bases and J by 5 bases, with 10 bases left in between. Germline CDR1 is SEHNR and CDR2 is FQNEAQ (reference sequence). The CDR3, as DNA: TGTGCCAGCAGTGGGATTGGGAATGAAAAACTGTTTTTT. Translation gives CASSGIGNEKLFF.

This clonotype was counted between two and nine times. The genes are TRBV7-2 and TRBJ2-4; TRBD1 matches at 9 bases. The germline gives CDR1 SGHTA, CDR2 FQGNSA. CDR3 length equals 14 residues. The trim removed 5 bases at V and 5 bases at J, leaving 4 bases unmatched. The CDR3 nucleotides are TGTGCCAGCAGCAAGACAGGGGGTGAAAACATTCAGTACTTC. The encoded protein is CASSKTGGENIQYF.

This clonotype was observed a few times. The rearrangement uses TRBV18 and TRBJ2-7, with 8 nucleotides matching TRBD2. Germline V CDR1 and CDR2: KGHSH, LQKENI. The CDR3 contains 12 residues. The V and J ends lost 11 bases and 2 bases, in that order; junction bases with no gene match: 5. The CDR3 DNA sequence: TGTGCCGCGGGAGGTGTCGCCTACGAGCAGTACTTC. Translated, it gives CAAGGVAYEQYF.

In this sample, this clonotype turned up a few times. The CDR3 loop reads CATSRVSGTSYNEQFF. In DNA, the CDR3 is TGTGCCACCAGCAGAGTTAGCGGAACCTCCTACAATGAGCAGTTCTTC. The gene calls are TRBV15 and TRBJ2-1; the D gene is possibly TRBD2 (6 bases). Trimming removed 1 base at V and 0 bases at J, with 10 bases between. The length of the CDR3 is 16 residues. Germline-derived CDR1 and CDR2 are LNHNV and YYDKDF (reference sequence).

The chain carries TRBV28 and TRBJ1-6; weak D call: TRBD1 (5 bases). Trimming shortened V by 3 bases and J by 0 bases, and 9 bases separated the two germline ends. Germline-derived CDR1 and CDR2 are MDHEN and SYDVKM. CDR3 length: 16 residues. CDR3 region: CASSFGDSSYNSPLHF. CDR3 nucleotides: TGTGCCAGCAGTTTTGGGGACTCCTCCTATAATTCACCCCTCCACTTT. The complete variable domain, with remaining parts taken from reference TRBV28 and TRBJ1-6, reads DVKVTQSSRYLVKRTGEKVFLECVQDMDHENMFWYRQDPGLGLRLIYFSYDVKMKEKGDIPEGYSVSREKKERFSLILESASTNQTSMYLCASSFGDSSYNSPLHFGNGTRLTVT.